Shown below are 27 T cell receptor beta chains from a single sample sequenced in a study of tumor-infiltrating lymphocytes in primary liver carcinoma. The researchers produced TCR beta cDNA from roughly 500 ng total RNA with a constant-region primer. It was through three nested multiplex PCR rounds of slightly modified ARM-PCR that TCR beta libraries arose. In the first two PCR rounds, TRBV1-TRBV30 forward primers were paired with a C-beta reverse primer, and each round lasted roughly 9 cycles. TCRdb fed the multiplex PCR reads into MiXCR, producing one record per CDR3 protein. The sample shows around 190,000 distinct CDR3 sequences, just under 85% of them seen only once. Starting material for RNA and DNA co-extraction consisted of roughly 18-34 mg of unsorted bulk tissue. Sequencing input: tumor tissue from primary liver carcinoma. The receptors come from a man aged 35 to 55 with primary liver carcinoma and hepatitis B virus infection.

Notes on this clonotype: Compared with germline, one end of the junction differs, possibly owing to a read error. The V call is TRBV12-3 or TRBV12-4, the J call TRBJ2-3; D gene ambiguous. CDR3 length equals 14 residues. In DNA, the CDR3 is TGTGCCAGCAGTTTTTTACGGAGCACAGATACGCAGTCTTTT. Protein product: CASSFLRSTDTQSF.

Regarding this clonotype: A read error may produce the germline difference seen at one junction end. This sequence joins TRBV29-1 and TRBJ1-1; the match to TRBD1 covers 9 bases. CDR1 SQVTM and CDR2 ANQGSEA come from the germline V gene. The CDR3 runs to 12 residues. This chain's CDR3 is CSVITGGTEACF. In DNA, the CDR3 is TGCAGCGTGATAACAGGGGGCACTGAAGCTTGCTTT.

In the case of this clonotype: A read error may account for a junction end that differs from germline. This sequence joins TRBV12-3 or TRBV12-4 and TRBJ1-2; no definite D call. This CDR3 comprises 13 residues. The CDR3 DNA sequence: TGTGCCAGCAGATTGGCCCATGTCCATGGTTACACCTTC. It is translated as CASRLAHVHGYTF.

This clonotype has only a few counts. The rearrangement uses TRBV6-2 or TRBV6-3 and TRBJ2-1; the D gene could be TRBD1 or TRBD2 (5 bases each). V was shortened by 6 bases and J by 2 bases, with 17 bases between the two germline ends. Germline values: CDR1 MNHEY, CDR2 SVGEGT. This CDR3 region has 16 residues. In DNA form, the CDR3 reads TGTGCCAGCAGCTCCCCGGGGCAGTGTACCTACAATGAGCAGTTCTTC. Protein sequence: CASSSPGQCTYNEQFF.

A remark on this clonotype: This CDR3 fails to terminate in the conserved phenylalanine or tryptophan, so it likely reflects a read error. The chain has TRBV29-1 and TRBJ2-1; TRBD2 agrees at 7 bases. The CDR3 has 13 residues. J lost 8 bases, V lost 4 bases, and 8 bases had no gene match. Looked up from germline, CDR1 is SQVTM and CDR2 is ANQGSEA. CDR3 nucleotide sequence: TGCAGCGTTGCCATCGCGGGAGCGGATGAGCAGTTCTAC. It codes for CSVAIAGADEQFY.

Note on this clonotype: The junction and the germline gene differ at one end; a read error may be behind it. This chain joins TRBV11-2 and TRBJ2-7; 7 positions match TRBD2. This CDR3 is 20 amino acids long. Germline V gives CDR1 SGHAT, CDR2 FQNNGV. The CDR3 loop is CANSFREGRTIGLSSYDQYF. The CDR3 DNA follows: TGTGCCAACAGCTTTAGGGAGGGGAGGACTATCGGGCTCAGCTCCTACGATCAGTACTTC.

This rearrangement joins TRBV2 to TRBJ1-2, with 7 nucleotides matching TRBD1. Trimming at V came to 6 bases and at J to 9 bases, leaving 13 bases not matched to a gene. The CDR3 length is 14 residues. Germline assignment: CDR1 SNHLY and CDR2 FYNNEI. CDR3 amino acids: CASRDTGTVYSYTF. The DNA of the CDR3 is TGTGCCAGCAGGGATACTGGGACAGTATATAGCTACACCTTC. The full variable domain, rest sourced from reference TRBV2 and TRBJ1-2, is EPEVTQTPSHQVTQMGQEVILRCVPISNHLYFYWYRQILGQKVEFLVSFYNNEISEKSEIFDDQFSVERPDGSNFTLKIRSTKLEDSAMYFCASRDTGTVYSYTFGSGTRLTVV.

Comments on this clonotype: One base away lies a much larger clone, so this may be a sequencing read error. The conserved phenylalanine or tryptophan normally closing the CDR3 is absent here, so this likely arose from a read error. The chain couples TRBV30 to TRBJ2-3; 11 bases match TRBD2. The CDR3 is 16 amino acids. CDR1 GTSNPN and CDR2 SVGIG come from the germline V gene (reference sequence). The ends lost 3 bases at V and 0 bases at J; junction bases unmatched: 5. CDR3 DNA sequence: TGTGCCTGGAGCCCCTTAGCGGGAGGGAGCACAGATACGCAGTATTCT. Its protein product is CAWSPLAGGSTDTQYS.

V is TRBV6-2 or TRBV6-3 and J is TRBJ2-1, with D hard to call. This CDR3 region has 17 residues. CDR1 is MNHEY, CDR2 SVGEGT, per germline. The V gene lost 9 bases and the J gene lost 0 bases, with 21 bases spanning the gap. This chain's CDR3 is CARSTGRRISSYNEQFF. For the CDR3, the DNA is TGTGCCAGGAGTACGGGCCGTCGAATAAGCTCCTACAATGAGCAGTTCTTC.

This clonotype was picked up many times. Written as DNA, the CDR3 is TGTGCCAGCAGTTACGGAAAGAACACCGGGGAGCTGTTTTTT. Its protein product is CASSYGKNTGELFF. The chain links TRBV6-6 to TRBJ2-2; D gene uncertain. Germline values: CDR1 MNHNY, CDR2 SVGAGI (reference sequence). The CDR3 consists of 14 residues. V gave up 2 bases and J gave up 1 base, with 5 bases separating them.

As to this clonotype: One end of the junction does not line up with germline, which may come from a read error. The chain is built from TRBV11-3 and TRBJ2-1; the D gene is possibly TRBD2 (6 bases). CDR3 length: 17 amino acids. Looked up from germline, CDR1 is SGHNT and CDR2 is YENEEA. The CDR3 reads CSSSLGVPGLPHNVQFF. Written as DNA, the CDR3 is TGTTCTAGCAGCTTAGGCGTACCGGGACTCCCCCACAATGTGCAGTTCTTC.

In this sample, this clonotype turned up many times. CDR3 in DNA: TGCAGCGTTGATGGTCGGGAGGGCCTCCATACAGATACGCAGTATTTT. Translated: CSVDGREGLHTDTQYF. The gene calls are TRBV29-1 and TRBJ2-3; 8 nucleotides agree with TRBD2. Trimming took 3 bases from V and 3 from J; bases not matched to a gene: 11. The CDR3 loop spans 16 amino acids. The germline CDR1 and CDR2 sequences are SQVTM and ANQGSEA.

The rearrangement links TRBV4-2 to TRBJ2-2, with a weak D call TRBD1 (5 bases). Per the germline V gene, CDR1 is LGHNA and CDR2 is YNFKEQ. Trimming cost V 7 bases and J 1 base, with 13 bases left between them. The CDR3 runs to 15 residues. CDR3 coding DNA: TGTGCCAGCAACCCCAGGGTGGGGAACACCGGGGAGCTGTTTTTT. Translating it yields CASNPRVGNTGELFF.

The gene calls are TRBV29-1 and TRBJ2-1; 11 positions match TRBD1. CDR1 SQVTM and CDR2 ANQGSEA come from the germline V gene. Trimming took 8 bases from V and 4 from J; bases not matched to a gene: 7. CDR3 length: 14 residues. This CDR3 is CSITRDRGYNEQFF. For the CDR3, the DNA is TGCAGCATCACCCGGGACAGGGGGTACAATGAGCAGTTCTTC.

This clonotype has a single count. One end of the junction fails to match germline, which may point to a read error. The CDR3 loop is CASSQDPTGFYNEQFF. In DNA form, the CDR3 reads TGCGCCAGCAGCCAAGATCCGACGGGCTTCTACAATGAGCAATTCTTC. This chain links TRBV4-3 with TRBJ2-1; D remains ambiguous. CDR1 LGHNA and CDR2 YSLEER come from the germline V gene. The CDR3 runs 16 residues.

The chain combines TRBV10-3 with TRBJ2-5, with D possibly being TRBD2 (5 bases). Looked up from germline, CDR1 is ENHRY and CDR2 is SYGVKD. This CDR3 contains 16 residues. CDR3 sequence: CSTETGKSTRIETQYF. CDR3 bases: TGTTCCACCGAAACCGGGAAGTCGACAAGAATAGAGACCCAGTACTTC.

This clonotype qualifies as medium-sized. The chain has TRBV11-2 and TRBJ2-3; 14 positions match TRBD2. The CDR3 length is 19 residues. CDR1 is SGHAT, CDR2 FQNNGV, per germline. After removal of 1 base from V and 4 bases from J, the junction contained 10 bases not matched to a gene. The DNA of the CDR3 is TGTGCCAGCAGCTTAGTCAGACTAGCGGGAGGGCCGATCGCAGATACGCAGTATTTT. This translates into CASSLVRLAGGPIADTQYF.

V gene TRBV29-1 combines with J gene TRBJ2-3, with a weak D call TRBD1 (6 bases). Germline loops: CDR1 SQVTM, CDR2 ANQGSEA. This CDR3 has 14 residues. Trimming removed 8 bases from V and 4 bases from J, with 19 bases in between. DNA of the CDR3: TGCAGCATTTCCGGGGCAGGGGTGTCAGATACGCAGTATTTT. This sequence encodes CSISGAGVSDTQYF.

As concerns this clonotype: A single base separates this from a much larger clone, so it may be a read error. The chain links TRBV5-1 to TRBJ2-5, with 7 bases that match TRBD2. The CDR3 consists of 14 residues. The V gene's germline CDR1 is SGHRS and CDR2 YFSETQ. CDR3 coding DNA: TGCGCCAGCAACTTGGTCCTAGCGGAAGAGACCCAGTACTTC. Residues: CASNLVLAEETQYF.

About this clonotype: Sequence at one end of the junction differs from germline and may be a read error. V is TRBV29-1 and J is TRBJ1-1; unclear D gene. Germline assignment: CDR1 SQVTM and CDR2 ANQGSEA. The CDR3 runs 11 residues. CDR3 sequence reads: CSVESNTESFF. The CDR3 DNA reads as TGCAGTGTTGAGTCGAACACTGAATCTTTCTTT.

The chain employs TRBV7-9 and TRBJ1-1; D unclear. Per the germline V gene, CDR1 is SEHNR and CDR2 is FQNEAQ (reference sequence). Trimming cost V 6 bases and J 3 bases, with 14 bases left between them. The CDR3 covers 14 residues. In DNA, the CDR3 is TGTGCCAGCAGGTTACGGGTCAGCGACACTGAAGCTTTCTTT. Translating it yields CASRLRVSDTEAFF.

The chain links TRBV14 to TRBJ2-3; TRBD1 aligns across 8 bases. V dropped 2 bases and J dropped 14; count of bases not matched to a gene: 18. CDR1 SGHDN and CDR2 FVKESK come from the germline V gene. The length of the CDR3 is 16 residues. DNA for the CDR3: TGTGCCAGCAGCCAACGACAGGGGAGAGGGACATATACTCTGTATTTT. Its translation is CASSQRQGRGTYTLYF.

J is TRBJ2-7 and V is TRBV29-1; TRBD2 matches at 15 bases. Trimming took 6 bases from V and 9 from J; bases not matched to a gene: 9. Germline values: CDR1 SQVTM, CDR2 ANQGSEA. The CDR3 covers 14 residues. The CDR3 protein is CSVGTSGRSGTQYF. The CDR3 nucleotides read TGCAGCGTCGGGACTAGCGGGAGGTCTGGGACGCAGTACTTC.

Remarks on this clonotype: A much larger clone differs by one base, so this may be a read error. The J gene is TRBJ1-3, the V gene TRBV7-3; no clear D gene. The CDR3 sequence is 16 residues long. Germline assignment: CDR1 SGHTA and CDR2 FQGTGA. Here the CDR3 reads CTSSLGSPGAGNTIYF. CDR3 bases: TGTACCAGCAGCTTAGGTTCGCCGGGCGCTGGAAACACCATATATTTT.

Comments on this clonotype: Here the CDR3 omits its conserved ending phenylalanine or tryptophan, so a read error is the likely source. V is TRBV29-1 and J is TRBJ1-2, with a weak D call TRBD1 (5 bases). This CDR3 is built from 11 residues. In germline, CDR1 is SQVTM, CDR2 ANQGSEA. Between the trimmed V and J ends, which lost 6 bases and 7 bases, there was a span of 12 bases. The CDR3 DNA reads TGCAGCGTGGTCGGGACGGGTGGCTACACCATT. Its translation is CSVVGTGGYTI.

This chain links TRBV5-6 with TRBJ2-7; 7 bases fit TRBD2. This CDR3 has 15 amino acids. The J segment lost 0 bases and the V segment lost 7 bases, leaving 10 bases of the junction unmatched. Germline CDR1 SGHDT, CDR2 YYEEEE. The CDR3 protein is CASGRIRDYSYEQYF. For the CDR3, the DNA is TGTGCCAGCGGTCGGATCCGGGACTACTCCTACGAGCAGTACTTC.

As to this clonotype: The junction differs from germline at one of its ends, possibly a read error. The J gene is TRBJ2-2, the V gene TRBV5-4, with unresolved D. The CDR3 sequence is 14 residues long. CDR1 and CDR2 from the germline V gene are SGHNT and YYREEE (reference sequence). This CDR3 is CASSHSRSPGELFF. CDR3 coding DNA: TGTGCTAGCAGCCATAGTAGGTCGCCCGGGGAGCTGTTTTTT. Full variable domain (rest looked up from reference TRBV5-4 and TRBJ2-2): ETGVTQSPTHLIKTRGQQVTLRCSSQSGHNTVSWYQQALGQGPQFIFQYYREEENGRGNFPPRFSGLQFPNYSSELNVNALELDDSALYLCASSHSRSPGELFFGEGSRLTVL.